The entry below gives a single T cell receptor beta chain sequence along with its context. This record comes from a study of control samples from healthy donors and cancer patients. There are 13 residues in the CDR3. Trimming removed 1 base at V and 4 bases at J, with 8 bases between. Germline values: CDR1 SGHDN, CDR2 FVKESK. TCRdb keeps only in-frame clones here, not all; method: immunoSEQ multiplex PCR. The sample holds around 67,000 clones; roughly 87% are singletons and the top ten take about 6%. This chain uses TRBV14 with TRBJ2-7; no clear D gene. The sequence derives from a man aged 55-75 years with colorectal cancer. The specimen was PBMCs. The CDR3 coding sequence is TGTGCCAGCAGCCAAGGGTTATGGTACGAGCAGTACTTC. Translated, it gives CASSQGLWYEQYF.